This entry lists 18 T cell receptor beta chains sequenced from one sample in a study of response to subunit inactivated influenza vaccine. TCRdb re-derived calls from the RT-PCR reads in MiXCR, one entry per CDR3 protein. The sample comprises fewer than 800,000 distinct CDR3 sequences, 15% to 17% of which are singletons, and around 10% rests with the top ten. This material consisted of PBMCs from blood, taken about 13 days after vaccination. Receptor source: a man aged 50-59 years who received an inactivated influenza vaccine.

The chain recombines TRBV9 with TRBJ2-7; the D gene is possibly TRBD1 (5 bases). Germline V gene data show CDR1 as SGDLS and CDR2 as YYNGEE. Between the trimmed V and J ends, which lost 0 bases and 4 bases, there was a span of 11 bases. The CDR3 is 14 amino acids. In DNA, the CDR3 is TGTGCCAGCAGCGTAGATGGACACAATTACGAGCAGTACTTC. Its protein product is CASSVDGHNYEQYF.

The rearrangement uses TRBV28 and TRBJ2-7, with 10 bases matching TRBD2. V shed 6 bases and J 2 bases; nucleotides not matched to a gene: 10. The germline CDR1 and CDR2 sequences are MDHEN and SYDVKM. This CDR3 has 16 amino acids. The CDR3 DNA is TGTGCCAGCAGCTCCCCCGCTAGCGGGGGACCCTACGAGCAGTACTTC. This translates into CASSSPASGGPYEQYF.

DNA of the CDR3: TGCGCCAGCAACTTCCGGACCGAGTTTCCAAACTATGGCTACACCTTC. It translates to CASNFRTEFPNYGYTF. V gene TRBV5-1 combines with J gene TRBJ1-2; D call uncertain. The ends were cut back, 6 bases at V and 2 bases at J, with 20 bases in the middle. The length of the CDR3 is 16 residues. Germline V gene data show CDR1 as SGHRS and CDR2 as YFSETQ.

The chain employs TRBV5-1 and TRBJ2-5, with 8 bases lining up with TRBD1. Germline V CDR1 and CDR2: SGHRS, YFSETQ. V was clipped by 3 bases and J by 5 bases; unmatched bases: 6. The CDR3 totals 14 residues. The CDR3 sequence: CASSSDRGWETQYF. For the CDR3, the DNA is TGCGCCAGCAGCTCCGACAGGGGATGGGAGACCCAGTACTTC. The variable domain in full, completed from reference TRBV5-1 and TRBJ2-5, reads KAGVTQTPRYLIKTRGQQVTLSCSPISGHRSVSWYQQTPGQGLQFLFEYFSETQRNKGNFPGRFSGRQFSNSRSEMNVSTLELGDSALYLCASSSDRGWETQYFGPGTRLLVL.

The V gene is TRBV6-5, the J gene TRBJ2-1; 9 nucleotides agree with TRBD2. Germline values: CDR1 MNHEY, CDR2 SVGAGI. Trimming removed 2 bases from V and 6 bases from J; junction bases left unmatched: 8. This CDR3 region has 16 residues. The CDR3 sequence is CASSYGGGRALNEQFF. CDR3 in DNA: TGTGCCAGCAGTTACGGGGGCGGGAGGGCCCTCAATGAGCAGTTCTTC.

This clonotype was detected ten times or more. The V gene is TRBV7-9, the J gene TRBJ2-7; D not certain. The CDR3 runs to 14 residues. CDR1 and CDR2 from the germline V gene are SEHNR and FQNEAQ (reference sequence). Trimming removed 5 bases at V and 2 bases at J, with 13 bases between. CDR3 bases: TGTGCCAGCAGCCTCAGGACGGATCCCTACGAGCAGTACTTC. Amino acid sequence: CASSLRTDPYEQYF.

This clonotype was found a few times. V is TRBV11-1 and J is TRBJ2-3; the D gene is possibly TRBD1 (6 bases). CDR3 length equals 18 residues. Trimming left V 5 bases short and J 4 bases short, with 25 bases between. Per germline, CDR1 SGHAT and CDR2 FQDESV (reference sequence). CDR3 loop: CASSPHLTGHTRSDTQYF. For the CDR3, the DNA is TGTGCCAGCAGCCCCCACCTAACAGGGCATACCCGGTCAGATACGCAGTATTTT.

V gene TRBV2 combines with J gene TRBJ1-6; unclear D gene. Germline V gene data show CDR1 as SNHLY and CDR2 as FYNNEI. Trimming took off 4 bases at V and 5 bases at J, with 9 bases between the two ends. This CDR3 is built from 14 residues. CDR3 DNA: TGTGCCAGCAGTGTTGGGAGTAATAATTCACCCCTCCACTTT. Its translation is CASSVGSNNSPLHF.

V gene TRBV5-1 combines with J gene TRBJ2-7, with a tentative D call TRBD2 (5 bases). The germline gives CDR1 SGHRS, CDR2 YFSETQ. The V and J ends lost 4 bases and 1 base respectively, with 15 bases between them. The CDR3 length is 15 residues. The CDR3 loop reads CASSTAIQRSYEQYF. CDR3 DNA: TGCGCCAGCAGCACGGCGATCCAGCGGTCCTACGAGCAGTACTTC.

The gene calls are TRBV2 and TRBJ1-1, with D possibly TRBD1 on 6 matching bases. Per germline, CDR1 SNHLY and CDR2 FYNNEI. Trimming took off 6 bases at V and 5 bases at J, with 25 bases between the two ends. The CDR3 covers 17 residues. The CDR3 region has the DNA TGTGCCAGCAGCAAAGGGAGCAGGGGCCTCTTTGGAACTGAAGCTTTCTTT. It codes for CASSKGSRGLFGTEAFF.

This chain joins TRBV2 and TRBJ2-7; D uncertain. This CDR3 has 12 amino acids. Germline V gene sequence: CDR1 SNHLY, CDR2 FYNNEI. The ends were cut back, 5 bases at V and 0 bases at J, with 5 bases in the middle. CDR3 nucleotides: TGTGCCAGCAGTCGACACTCCTACGAGCAGTACTTC. Amino acid sequence: CASSRHSYEQYF. The full variable domain, its missing parts supplied by reference TRBV2 and TRBJ2-7, is EPEVTQTPSHQVTQMGQEVILRCVPISNHLYFYWYRQILGQKVEFLVSFYNNEISEKSEIFDDQFSVERPDGSNFTLKIRSTKLEDSAMYFCASSRHSYEQYFGPGTRLTVT.

J is TRBJ2-7 and V is TRBV12-3 or TRBV12-4; 9 positions match TRBD1. The CDR3 loop spans 16 amino acids. J gave up 5 bases and V 6 bases, and 14 bases lay outside the gene matches. The CDR3 loop is CASSRRSGQGSNEQYF. The CDR3 nucleotides read TGTGCCAGCAGCCGGAGATCGGGACAGGGATCGAACGAGCAGTACTTC.

This clonotype was seen only a few times. The CDR3 bases are TGTGCCAGCAGCGATGGACAGGGGTATGGCTACACCTTC. It is translated as CASSDGQGYGYTF. The gene calls are TRBV12-3 or TRBV12-4 and TRBJ1-2, with 9 bases lining up with TRBD1. The CDR3 totals 13 residues. Trimming removed 6 bases from V and 5 bases from J; junction bases left unmatched: 4.

The chain joins TRBV7-2 to TRBJ2-5; 8 bases line up with TRBD2. The CDR3 loop spans 14 amino acids. Per germline, CDR1 SGHTA and CDR2 FQGNSA. V lost 7 bases to trimming and J lost 3 bases; unmatched junction nucleotides: 7. The CDR3 sequence is CASTGGGSEETQYF. CDR3 in DNA: TGTGCCAGCACGGGCGGGGGGTCCGAAGAGACCCAGTACTTC.

The CDR3 spells CASRPGQGTYEQYF. DNA for the CDR3: TGTGCCAGCAGGCCGGGACAGGGAACCTACGAGCAGTACTTC. V and J are TRBV5-5 and TRBJ2-7; TRBD1 matches at 9 bases. The germline V gene has CDR1 SGHKS and CDR2 YYEKEE (reference sequence). The CDR3 is 14 amino acids. The V gene end was trimmed by 5 bases and the J gene end by 2 bases; junction bases not matched to a gene: 5.

This rearrangement joins TRBV24-1 to TRBJ2-5; TRBD1 might be the D (6 bases). Germline V CDR1 and CDR2: KGHDR, SFDVKD. V lost 4 bases to trimming and J lost 5 bases, with 19 bases between them. This CDR3 is 16 amino acids long. CDR3 in DNA: TGTGCCACCAGTGACCCCCTAACTGACAGGTCGGAGACCCAGTACTTC. Its translation is CATSDPLTDRSETQYF.

This chain joins TRBV20-1 and TRBJ2-1, with TRBD2 as a possible D gene (6 bases). Trimming pared 4 bases from V and 0 bases from J, leaving 13 bases between. The CDR3 sequence is 15 residues long. Germline CDR1 and CDR2: DFQATT and SNEGSKA (reference sequence). CDR3 in amino acids: CSATGLVSSYNEQFF. As DNA, the CDR3 is TGCAGTGCTACGGGACTCGTGAGCTCCTACAATGAGCAGTTCTTC.

The V call is TRBV5-1, the J call TRBJ2-7; 7 positions match TRBD2. Trimming removed 4 bases from V and 3 bases from J; junction bases left unmatched: 10. The CDR3 length is 15 residues. CDR1 SGHRS and CDR2 YFSETQ come from the germline V gene. CDR3 in amino acids: CASSQPEAGVYEQYF. As DNA, the CDR3 is TGCGCCAGCAGCCAACCAGAGGCGGGGGTCTACGAGCAGTACTTC.